This entry features one T cell receptor beta chain sequence. A single count supports this clonotype. The clone's antigen remains unknown. Nothing much larger sits one base from this clone, and base qualities are not available. Library construction relied on PCR. The run used an Illumina HiSeq 2500. TCR libraries were prepared with molecular barcoding, using unique molecular identifiers to normalize TCRbeta repertoire quantification. TCRdb reran the public reads through fastp at Q25 and MiXCR, keeping productive beta chains. Records with the same CDR3 protein are collapsed into one entry carrying the most frequent genes and DNA. The sample profile shows 450,000 to 600,000 distinct CDR3 sequences; around a third of them were found once. Of the sample, roughly 2.5% is held by the ten largest clones. Trimming takes 6 bases from V and 8 bases from J, and the germline ends sit 8 bases apart. The germline V gene provides CDR1 MGHDK and CDR2 SYGVNS. The CDR3 starts with the cysteine, ends with the phenylalanine, and has 11 residues. The kept DNA is CDR3 alone, 33 bases in frame from the first base.

The record originates from a study of T-cell reconstitution after alpha-beta-depleted transplantation in children (dated by TCRdb to 2016 to 2017). As for the study more broadly: T-cell immune reconstitution after TCRalphabeta/CD19-depleted allogeneic hematopoietic cell transplantation in children was quantitatively tracked in the study by means of TCR repertoire profiling.

This TCR came from a human donor who donated a stem cell graft to a child with aplastic anemia. Sequenced here: PBMCs from the stem cell graft donor, sampled from the stem cell graft. The chain joins TRBV25-1 to TRBJ2-1; confidence is insufficient to name the D gene. DNA sequence: TGTGCCAGCAGCCCTATGGATGAGCAGTTCTTC. Its protein product is CASSPMDEQFF.